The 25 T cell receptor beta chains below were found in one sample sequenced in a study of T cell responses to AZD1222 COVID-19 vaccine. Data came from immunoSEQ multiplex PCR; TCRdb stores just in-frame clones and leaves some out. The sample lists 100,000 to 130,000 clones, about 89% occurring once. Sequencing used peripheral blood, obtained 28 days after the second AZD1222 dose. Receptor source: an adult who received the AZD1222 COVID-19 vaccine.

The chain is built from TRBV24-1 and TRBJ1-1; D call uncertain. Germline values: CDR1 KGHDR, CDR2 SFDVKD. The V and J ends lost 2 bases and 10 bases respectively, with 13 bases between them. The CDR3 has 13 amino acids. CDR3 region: CATSDSHNRRAFF. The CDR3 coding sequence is TGTGCCACCAGTGATTCCCACAACCGTCGAGCTTTCTTT.

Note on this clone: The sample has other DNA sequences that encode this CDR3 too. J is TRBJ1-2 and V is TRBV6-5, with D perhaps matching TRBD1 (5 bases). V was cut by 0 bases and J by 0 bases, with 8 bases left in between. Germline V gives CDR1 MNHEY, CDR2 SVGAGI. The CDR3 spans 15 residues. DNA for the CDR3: TGTGCCAGCAGTTACTCGGGGCTATCTAACTATGGCTACACCTTC. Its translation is CASSYSGLSNYGYTF.

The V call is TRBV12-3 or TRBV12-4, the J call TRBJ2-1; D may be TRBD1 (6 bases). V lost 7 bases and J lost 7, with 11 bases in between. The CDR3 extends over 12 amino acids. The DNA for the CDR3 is TGTGCCAGCACCCGGCAGGGGAATGAGCAGTTCTTC. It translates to CASTRQGNEQFF.

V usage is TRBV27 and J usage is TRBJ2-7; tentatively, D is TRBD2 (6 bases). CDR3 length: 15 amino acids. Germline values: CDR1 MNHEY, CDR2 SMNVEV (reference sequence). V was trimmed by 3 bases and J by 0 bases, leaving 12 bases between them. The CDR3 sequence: CASSLGGGFSYEQYF. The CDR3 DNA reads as TGTGCCAGCAGTTTGGGGGGAGGCTTCTCCTACGAGCAGTACTTC.

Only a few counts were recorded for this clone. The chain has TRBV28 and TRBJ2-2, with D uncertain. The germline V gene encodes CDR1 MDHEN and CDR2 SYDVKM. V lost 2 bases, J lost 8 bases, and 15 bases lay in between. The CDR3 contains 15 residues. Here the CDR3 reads CASSLLEGRFGELFF. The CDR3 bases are TGTGCCAGCAGTTTACTGGAAGGGCGGTTTGGGGAGCTGTTTTTT.

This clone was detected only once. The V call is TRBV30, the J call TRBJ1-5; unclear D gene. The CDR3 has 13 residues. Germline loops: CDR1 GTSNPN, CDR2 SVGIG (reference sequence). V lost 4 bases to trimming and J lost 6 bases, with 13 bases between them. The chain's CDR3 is CAWNPGYGQPQHF. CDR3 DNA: TGTGCCTGGAACCCGGGATACGGTCAGCCCCAGCATTTT.

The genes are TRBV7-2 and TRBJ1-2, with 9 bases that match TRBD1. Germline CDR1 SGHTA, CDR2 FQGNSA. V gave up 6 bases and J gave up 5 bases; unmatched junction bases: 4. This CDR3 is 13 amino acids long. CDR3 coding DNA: TGTGCCAGCAGTTCAGACAGGGGGTATGGCTACACCTTC. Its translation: CASSSDRGYGYTF. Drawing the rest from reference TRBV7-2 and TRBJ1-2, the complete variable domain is GAGVSQSPSNKVTEKGKDVELRCDPISGHTALYWYRQSLGQGLEFLIYFQGNSAPDKSGLPSDRFSAERTGGSVSTLTIQRTQQEDSAVYLCASSSDRGYGYTFGSGTRLTVV.

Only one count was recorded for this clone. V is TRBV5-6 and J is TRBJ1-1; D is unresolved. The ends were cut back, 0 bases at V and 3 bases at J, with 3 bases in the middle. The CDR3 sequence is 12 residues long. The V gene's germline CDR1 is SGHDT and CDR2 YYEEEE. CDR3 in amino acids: CASSLGYTEAFF. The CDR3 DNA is TGTGCCAGCAGCTTGGGGTACACTGAAGCTTTCTTT.

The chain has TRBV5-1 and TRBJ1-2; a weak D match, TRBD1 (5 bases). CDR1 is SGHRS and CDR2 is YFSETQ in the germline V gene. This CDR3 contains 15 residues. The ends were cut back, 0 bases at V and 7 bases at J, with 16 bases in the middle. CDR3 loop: CASSLAGSREAGYTF. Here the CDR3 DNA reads TGCGCCAGCAGCTTGGCGGGTAGCAGGGAAGCTGGCTACACCTTC.

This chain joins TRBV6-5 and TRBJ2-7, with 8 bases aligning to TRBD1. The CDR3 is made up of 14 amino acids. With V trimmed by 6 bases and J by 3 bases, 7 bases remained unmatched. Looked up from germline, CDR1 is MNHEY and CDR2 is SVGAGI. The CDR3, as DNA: TGTGCCAGCAGGGGGACAGGAGGTCTCTACGAGCAGTACTTC. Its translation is CASRGTGGLYEQYF.

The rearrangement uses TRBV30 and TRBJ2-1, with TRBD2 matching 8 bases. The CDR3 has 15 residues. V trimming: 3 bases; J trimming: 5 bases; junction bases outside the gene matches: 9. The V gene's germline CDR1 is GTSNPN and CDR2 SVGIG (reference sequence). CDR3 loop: CAWSGERESDNEQFF. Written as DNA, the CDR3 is TGTGCCTGGAGCGGGGAGCGGGAGTCCGACAATGAGCAGTTCTTC.

The CDR3 sequence is CASSREGMSEAFF. CDR3 nucleotides: TGTGCCAGCAGTAGAGAGGGGATGTCTGAAGCTTTCTTT. The chain recombines TRBV7-9 with TRBJ1-1; TRBD1 might be the D (5 bases). Trimming shortened V by 6 bases and J by 6 bases, and 14 bases separated the two germline ends. In germline, CDR1 is SEHNR, CDR2 FQNEAQ (reference sequence). The CDR3 length is 13 residues.

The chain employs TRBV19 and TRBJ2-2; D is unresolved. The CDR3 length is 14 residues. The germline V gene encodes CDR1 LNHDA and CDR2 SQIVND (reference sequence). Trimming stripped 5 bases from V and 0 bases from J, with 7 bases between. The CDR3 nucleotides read TGTGCCAGTAGTTTCCGGTCGAACACCGGGGAGCTGTTTTTT. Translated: CASSFRSNTGELFF.

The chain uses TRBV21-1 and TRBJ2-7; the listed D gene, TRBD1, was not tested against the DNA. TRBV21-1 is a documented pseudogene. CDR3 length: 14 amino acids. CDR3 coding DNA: TGTGCCAGCAGGGGTCAGGGATGCTCCTACGAGCAGTACTTC. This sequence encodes CASRGQGCSYEQYF.

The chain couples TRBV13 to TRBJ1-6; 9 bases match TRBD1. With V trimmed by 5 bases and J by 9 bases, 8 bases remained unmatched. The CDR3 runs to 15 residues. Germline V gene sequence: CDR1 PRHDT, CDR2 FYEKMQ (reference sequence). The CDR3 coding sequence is TGTGCCAGCAGCCCCGGGACAGGGACTAGTTCACCCCTCCACTTT. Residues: CASSPGTGTSSPLHF.

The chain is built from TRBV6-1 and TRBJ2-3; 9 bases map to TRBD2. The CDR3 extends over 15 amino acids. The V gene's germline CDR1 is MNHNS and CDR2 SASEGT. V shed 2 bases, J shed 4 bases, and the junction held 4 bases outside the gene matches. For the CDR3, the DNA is TGTGCCAGCAGTGAATTGCGGGGGGGCGCAGATACGCAGTATTTT. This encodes CASSELRGGADTQYF.

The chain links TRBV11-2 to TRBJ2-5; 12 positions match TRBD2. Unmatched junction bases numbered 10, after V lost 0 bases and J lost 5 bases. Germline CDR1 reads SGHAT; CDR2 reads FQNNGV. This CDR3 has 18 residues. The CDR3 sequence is CASSLEGDLAGGPETQYF. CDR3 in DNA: TGTGCCAGCAGCTTAGAAGGGGATCTAGCGGGAGGGCCTGAGACCCAGTACTTC.

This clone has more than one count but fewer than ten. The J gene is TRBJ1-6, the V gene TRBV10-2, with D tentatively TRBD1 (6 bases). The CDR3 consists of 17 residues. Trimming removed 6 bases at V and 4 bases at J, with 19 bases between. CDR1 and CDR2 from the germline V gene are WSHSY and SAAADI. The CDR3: CASRGADRPVYNSPLHF. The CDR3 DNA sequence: TGCGCCAGCAGAGGAGCTGACAGGCCCGTATATAATTCACCCCTCCACTTT.

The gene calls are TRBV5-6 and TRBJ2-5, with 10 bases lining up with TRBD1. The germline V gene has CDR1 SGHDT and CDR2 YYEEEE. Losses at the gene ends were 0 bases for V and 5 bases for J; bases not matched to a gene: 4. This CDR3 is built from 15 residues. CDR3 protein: CASSLEGTGEETQYF. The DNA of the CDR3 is TGTGCCAGCAGCTTGGAAGGGACAGGGGAGGAGACCCAGTACTTC. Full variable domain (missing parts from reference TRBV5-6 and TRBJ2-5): DAGVTQSPTHLIKTRGQQVTLRCSPKSGHDTVSWYQQALGQGPQFIFQYYEEEERQRGNFPDRFSGHQFPNYSSELNVNALLLGDSALYLCASSLEGTGEETQYFGPGTRLLVL.

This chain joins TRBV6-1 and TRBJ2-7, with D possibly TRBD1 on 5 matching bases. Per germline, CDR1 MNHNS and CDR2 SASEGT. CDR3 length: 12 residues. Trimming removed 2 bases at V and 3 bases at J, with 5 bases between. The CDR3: CASSERGYEQYF. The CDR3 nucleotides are TGTGCCAGCAGTGAAAGGGGCTACGAGCAGTACTTC.

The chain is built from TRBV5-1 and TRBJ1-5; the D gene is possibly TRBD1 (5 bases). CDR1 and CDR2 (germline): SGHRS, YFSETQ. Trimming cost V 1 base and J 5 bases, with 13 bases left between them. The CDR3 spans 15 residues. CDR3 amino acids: CASSLWGRGDQPQHF. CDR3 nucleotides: TGCGCCAGCAGCTTGTGGGGGAGGGGAGATCAGCCCCAGCATTTT. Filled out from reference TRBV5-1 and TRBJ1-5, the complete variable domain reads KAGVTQTPRYLIKTRGQQVTLSCSPISGHRSVSWYQQTPGQGLQFLFEYFSETQRNKGNFPGRFSGRQFSNSRSEMNVSTLELGDSALYLCASSLWGRGDQPQHFGDGTRLSIL.

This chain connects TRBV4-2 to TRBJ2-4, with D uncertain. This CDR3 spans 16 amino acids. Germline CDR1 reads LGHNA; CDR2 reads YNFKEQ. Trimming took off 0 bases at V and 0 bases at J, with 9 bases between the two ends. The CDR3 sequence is CASSQDWEIAKNIQYF. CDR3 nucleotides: TGTGCCAGCAGCCAAGATTGGGAAATAGCCAAAAACATTCAGTACTTC.

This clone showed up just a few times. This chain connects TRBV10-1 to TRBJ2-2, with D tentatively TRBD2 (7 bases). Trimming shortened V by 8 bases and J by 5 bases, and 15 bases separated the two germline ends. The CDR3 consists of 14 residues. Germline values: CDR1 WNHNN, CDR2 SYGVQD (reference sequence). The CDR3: CASQGGGATGELFF. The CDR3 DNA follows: TGCGCCAGCCAAGGTGGGGGGGCTACCGGGGAGCTGTTTTTT.

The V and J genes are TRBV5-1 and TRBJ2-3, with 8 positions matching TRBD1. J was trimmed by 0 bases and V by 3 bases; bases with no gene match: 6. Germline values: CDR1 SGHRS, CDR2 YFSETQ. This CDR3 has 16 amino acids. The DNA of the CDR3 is TGCGCCAGCAGCTCTCGGGACAGGATCAGCACAGATACGCAGTATTTT. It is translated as CASSSRDRISTDTQYF. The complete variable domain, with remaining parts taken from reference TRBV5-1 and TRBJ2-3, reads KAGVTQTPRYLIKTRGQQVTLSCSPISGHRSVSWYQQTPGQGLQFLFEYFSETQRNKGNFPGRFSGRQFSNSRSEMNVSTLELGDSALYLCASSSRDRISTDTQYFGPGTRLTVL.

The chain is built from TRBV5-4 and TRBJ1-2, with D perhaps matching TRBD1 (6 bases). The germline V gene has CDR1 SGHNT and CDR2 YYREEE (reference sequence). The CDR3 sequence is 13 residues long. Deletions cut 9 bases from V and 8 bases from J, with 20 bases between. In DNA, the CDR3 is TGTGCCATCTCGCTACGGGGGCTGAGGGGCTACACCTTC. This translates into CAISLRGLRGYTF.